The table lists the clone carrying this T cell receptor beta chain with many counts. Its matching antigen is unknown. This record belongs to a study of T cells in Graves' hyperthyroidism and ophthalmopathy. Regarding the study as a whole: Ophthalmopathy, as predicted by the model, came a median roughly 6.5 months after the prediction.

Amplified TCR beta CDR3 regions came from RNA transcripts. With the HTBI primer set, the TCR CDR3 went through a first round of RT-PCR. MiXCR, applied by TCRdb to the multiplex PCR reads, yields one record per CDR3 protein. The sample shows about 400,000 distinct CDR3 sequences, 15% to 19% of them seen only once. The V gene lost 0 bases and the J gene lost 0 bases, with 8 bases spanning the gap. This CDR3 has 15 amino acids. Germline CDR1 MDHEN, CDR2 SYDVKM. The J gene is TRBJ1-2, the V gene TRBV28; D not resolved. The source is a woman between 18 and 30 years old with Graves' hyperthyroidism that later progressed to Graves' ophthalmopathy. Sequencing was carried out using blood. The CDR3 DNA reads as TGTGCCAGCAGTTTATGGGTCCGGACTAACTATGGCTACACCTTC. This translates into CASSLWVRTNYGYTF.